Shown below are 26 T cell receptor beta chains from a single sample sequenced in a study of long-term antiretroviral therapy in people with HIV. The run of the v3.0 immunoSEQ assay was at survey level. TCRdb keeps only in-frame clones here, not all; method: immunoSEQ multiplex PCR. Of about 21,000 clones detected, 82% appear once; the ten largest clones hold roughly 8.1%. The sequences come from unsorted PBMCs, collected at the start of antiretroviral therapy. All receptors come from a man between 50 and 59 years old with HIV.

CDR3 bases: TGTGCCAGTAGTCCGACTAGCGGGACCGCGGCGACCCAGTACTTC. Translation: CASSPTSGTAATQYF. The genes are TRBV19 and TRBJ2-5; TRBD2 agrees at 11 bases. The length of the CDR3 is 15 residues. V trimming: 5 bases; J trimming: 7 bases; junction bases outside the gene matches: 9. Germline-derived CDR1 and CDR2 are LNHDA and SQIVND (reference sequence).

This chain links TRBV7-9 with TRBJ1-1, with D possibly being TRBD1 (6 bases). The CDR3 contains 14 residues. CDR1 is SEHNR and CDR2 is FQNEAQ in the germline V gene (reference sequence). V was clipped by 1 base and J by 4 bases, with 10 bases between them. CDR3 protein: CASSLVGGGTEAFF. The DNA of the CDR3 is TGTGCCAGCAGCTTAGTAGGGGGGGGCACTGAAGCTTTCTTT.

The V call is TRBV18, the J call TRBJ1-4, with D uncertain. V lost 6 bases and J lost 5, with 13 bases in between. Germline CDR1 is KGHSH and CDR2 is LQKENI. The CDR3 extends over 14 amino acids. CDR3 DNA sequence: TGTGCCAGCTCCCAACCGACGATCAATGAAAAACTGTTTTTT. Protein: CASSQPTINEKLFF.

The chain couples TRBV4-3 to TRBJ2-5; D is tentatively TRBD1 or TRBD2 (6 bases each). Germline V CDR1 and CDR2: LGHNA, YSLEER. The CDR3 extends over 18 amino acids. Trimming cost V 0 bases and J 5 bases, with 22 bases left between them. The DNA for the CDR3 is TGCGCCAGCAGCCAAGAACCGAGGGGGGCAGAGACGGGGGAGACCCAGTACTTC. It specifies CASSQEPRGAETGETQYF.

V usage is TRBV13 and J usage is TRBJ2-4; D not resolved. Germline V lookup: CDR1 PRHDT, CDR2 FYEKMQ (reference sequence). V was pared by 0 bases and J by 0 bases, with 18 bases between. The CDR3 runs 19 residues. DNA for the CDR3: TGTGCCAGCAGCTTAGGAGGTAAAGGGATGTTTCTAGCCAAAAACATTCAGTACTTC. This sequence encodes CASSLGGKGMFLAKNIQYF. The full variable domain, its missing parts supplied by reference TRBV13 and TRBJ2-4, is AAGVIQSPRHLIKEKRETATLKCYPIPRHDTVYWYQQGPGQDPQFLISFYEKMQSDKGSIPDRFSAQQFSDYHSELNMSSLELGDSALYFCASSLGGKGMFLAKNIQYFGAGTRLSVL.

This chain joins TRBV10-3 and TRBJ1-5; tentative D call: TRBD1 (5 bases). The CDR3 loop spans 14 amino acids. V was clipped by 0 bases and J by 6 bases, with 9 bases between them. Germline CDR1 and CDR2: ENHRY and SYGVKD. The CDR3 DNA reads TGTGCCATCAGTGAGTCCGGGGGGGGTCAGCCCCAGCATTTT. Translation: CAISESGGGQPQHF.

The V and J genes are TRBV6-5 and TRBJ2-1; tentative D call: TRBD1 (5 bases). This CDR3 region has 13 residues. Trimming cost V 4 bases and J 6 bases, with 10 bases left between them. Per the germline V gene, CDR1 is MNHEY and CDR2 is SVGAGI. In DNA form, the CDR3 reads TGTGCCAGCAGTTGGGGCCAGGGCAATGAGCAGTTCTTC. Protein: CASSWGQGNEQFF.

The rearrangement links TRBV6-5 to TRBJ2-7, with D perhaps assigned TRBD1 or TRBD2 (5 bases each). V was cut by 3 bases and J by 6 bases, with 12 bases left in between. The CDR3 sequence is 13 residues long. The germline V gene encodes CDR1 MNHEY and CDR2 SVGAGI. DNA of the CDR3: TGTGCCAGCAGTTATGGGGGAAACGGCGAGCAGTACTTC. Protein sequence: CASSYGGNGEQYF.

The chain employs TRBV7-9 and TRBJ1-1; unclear D gene. The germline V gene encodes CDR1 SEHNR and CDR2 FQNEAQ (reference sequence). The CDR3 is 12 amino acids. Between the trimmed V and J ends, which lost 4 bases and 1 base, there was a span of 4 bases. The CDR3 bases are TGTGCCAGCAGCTCTAGGAACACTGAAGCTTTCTTT. Its translation is CASSSRNTEAFF. Supplemented by reference TRBV7-9 and TRBJ1-1, the full variable domain reads DTGVSQNPRHKITKRGQNVTFRCDPISEHNRLYWYRQTLGQGPEFLTYFQNEAQLEKSRLLSDRFSAERPKGSFSTLEIQRTEQGDSAMYLCASSSRNTEAFFGQGTRLTVV.

The chain carries TRBV19 and TRBJ1-1; D ambiguous. The V end lost 6 bases, the J end lost 7 bases, and 12 bases lay between the germline ends. The V gene's germline CDR1 is LNHDA and CDR2 SQIVND (reference sequence). The CDR3 sequence is 12 residues long. This CDR3 is CASSNTAGEAFF. CDR3 DNA sequence: TGTGCCAGTAGCAATACAGCGGGTGAAGCTTTCTTT.

The chain carries TRBV6-4 and TRBJ2-6; D gene unclear. Germline V gene data show CDR1 as MRHNA and CDR2 as SNTAGT. The CDR3 extends over 17 amino acids. V was shortened by 4 bases and J by 4 bases, with 17 bases between the two germline ends. The DNA for the CDR3 is TGTGCCAGCAGTGTGGACGGTGGTGGGTTAGGGGCCAACGTCCTGACTTTC. This translates into CASSVDGGGLGANVLTF.

CDR3 sequence: CASSPQGTDTQYF. In DNA, the CDR3 is TGTGCCAGCAGTCCCCAGGGGACAGATACGCAGTATTTT. The chain employs TRBV6-5 and TRBJ2-3; weak D call: TRBD1 (6 bases). This CDR3 comprises 13 residues. Germline values: CDR1 MNHEY, CDR2 SVGAGI. V lost 5 bases and J 3 bases, leaving 9 bases between the germline ends.

This chain links TRBV28 with TRBJ1-6; D unresolved. The germline V and J ends were trimmed by 2 bases and 11 bases, with 22 bases remaining between them. Germline V gene data show CDR1 as MDHEN and CDR2 as SYDVKM. CDR3 length: 17 amino acids. CDR3 sequence: CASSLTRGLWIETPLHF. The CDR3 DNA is TGTGCCAGCAGTTTAACGCGTGGGTTATGGATAGAAACACCCCTCCACTTT.

The V and J genes are TRBV5-4 and TRBJ2-1; possible D gene TRBD2, 6 bases. Trimming cost V 5 bases and J 8 bases, with 23 bases left between them. CDR1 is SGHNT, CDR2 YYREEE, per germline (reference sequence). The CDR3 has 16 amino acids. DNA of the CDR3: TGTGCCAGCAGGCGTAGACTAGGCGTATCACCGGATGAGCAGTTCTTC. It translates to CASRRRLGVSPDEQFF. The whole variable domain, remainder taken from reference TRBV5-4 and TRBJ2-1, is ETGVTQSPTHLIKTRGQQVTLRCSSQSGHNTVSWYQQALGQGPQFIFQYYREEENGRGNFPPRFSGLQFPNYSSELNVNALELDDSALYLCASRRRLGVSPDEQFFGPGTRLTVL.

The V call is TRBV7-8, the J call TRBJ2-5; 11 nucleotides align to TRBD1. The trim removed 5 bases at V and 5 bases at J, leaving 10 bases unmatched. This CDR3 is built from 16 residues. Per the germline V gene, CDR1 is SGHVS and CDR2 is FQNEAQ. In DNA, the CDR3 is TGTGCCAGCAGCCGCAGTGGGGACAGGGGGTATGAGACCCAGTACTTC. Protein: CASSRSGDRGYETQYF.

The V gene is TRBV27, the J gene TRBJ2-7; no firm D call. The CDR3 contains 14 residues. Germline assignment: CDR1 MNHEY and CDR2 SMNVEV (reference sequence). The V end was cut by 4 bases, the J end by 0 bases, with 10 bases between. CDR3 DNA: TGTGCCAGCAGTTCCTTCCAAAGCTCCTACGAGCAGTACTTC. This sequence encodes CASSSFQSSYEQYF.

The rearrangement links TRBV30 to TRBJ2-1; D not resolved. This CDR3 is 11 amino acids long. Per germline, CDR1 GTSNPN and CDR2 SVGIG (reference sequence). CDR3 amino acids: CVTGNYNEQFF. The DNA for the CDR3 is TGTGTCACGGGTAACTACAATGAGCAGTTCTTC.

This chain connects TRBV6-4 to TRBJ2-2; 7 bases line up with TRBD2. V shed 4 bases and J 1 base; nucleotides not matched to a gene: 3. In germline, CDR1 is MRHNA, CDR2 SNTAGT. CDR3 length equals 15 residues. This chain's CDR3 is CASSGTGGNTGELFF. CDR3 in DNA: TGTGCCAGCAGTGGAACGGGAGGGAACACCGGGGAGCTGTTTTTT.

This chain connects TRBV13 to TRBJ1-2; tentative D call: TRBD1 (5 bases). V lost 4 bases, J lost 4 bases, and 19 bases lay in between. The length of the CDR3 is 16 residues. Looked up from germline, CDR1 is PRHDT and CDR2 is FYEKMQ (reference sequence). The CDR3 nucleotides are TGTGCCAGCAGCTGGGGAGAAGCAGGGTCGGCCTATGGCTACACCTTC. This encodes CASSWGEAGSAYGYTF.

The V gene is TRBV5-4, the J gene TRBJ2-3, with TRBD1 identical over 7 bases. This CDR3 spans 15 amino acids. The germline V gene has CDR1 SGHNT and CDR2 YYREEE (reference sequence). V was pared by 4 bases and J by 2 bases, with 7 bases of the junction left unmatched. CDR3 bases: TGTGCCAGCAGCCCCGGGACAGCCTTCACAGATACGCAGTATTTT. Protein: CASSPGTAFTDTQYF. The whole variable domain, remainder taken from reference TRBV5-4 and TRBJ2-3, is ETGVTQSPTHLIKTRGQQVTLRCSSQSGHNTVSWYQQALGQGPQFIFQYYREEENGRGNFPPRFSGLQFPNYSSELNVNALELDDSALYLCASSPGTAFTDTQYFGPGTRLTVL.

The chain joins TRBV11-2 to TRBJ2-7; maybe TRBD1 (5 bases). The CDR3 is made up of 14 amino acids. In germline, CDR1 is SGHAT, CDR2 FQNNGV. V was clipped by 4 bases and J by 7 bases, with 17 bases between them. The CDR3 DNA reads TGTGCCAGCAGCTCAGGGATGGGGTTGATGGAGCAGTACTTC. This encodes CASSSGMGLMEQYF.

The chain employs TRBV9 and TRBJ1-4; D might be TRBD1 (5 bases). V lost 4 bases and J 5 bases, leaving 18 bases between the germline ends. This CDR3 is built from 16 residues. Looked up from germline, CDR1 is SGDLS and CDR2 is YYNGEE. CDR3 in DNA: TGTGCCAGCAGCCCTAGCGGCCGGGGGTCCAATGAAAAACTGTTTTTT. This sequence encodes CASSPSGRGSNEKLFF.

The J gene is TRBJ2-5, the V gene TRBV5-1; possibly TRBD2 for D (5 bases). Germline values: CDR1 SGHRS, CDR2 YFSETQ. V was shortened by 3 bases and J by 0 bases, with 18 bases between the two germline ends. This CDR3 has 17 amino acids. CDR3 sequence: CASSSPGGLSYQETQYF. The CDR3 bases are TGCGCCAGCAGCTCACCCGGCGGGCTGTCGTACCAAGAGACCCAGTACTTC.

The chain recombines TRBV19 with TRBJ2-7; D may be TRBD1 or TRBD2 (7 bases each). The germline V gene encodes CDR1 LNHDA and CDR2 SQIVND (reference sequence). Between the trimmed V and J ends, which lost 5 bases and 7 bases, there was a span of 18 bases. CDR3 length: 14 residues. Here the CDR3 reads CASSQLAQGGEQYF. The DNA of the CDR3 is TGTGCCAGTAGTCAACTCGCCCAGGGGGGGGAGCAGTACTTC.

This rearrangement joins TRBV19 to TRBJ2-7, with D perhaps matching TRBD1 or TRBD2 (5 bases each). In germline, CDR1 is LNHDA, CDR2 SQIVND (reference sequence). V dropped 6 bases and J dropped 9 bases, with 15 bases sitting between them. This CDR3 region has 12 residues. CDR3 sequence: CASSDSGRTQYF. The CDR3 coding sequence is TGTGCCAGTAGCGACAGTGGGAGAACGCAGTACTTC.

The sample holds one count of this clone. One end of the junction varies from germline; a read error may be responsible. J is TRBJ2-3 and V is TRBV5-4, with TRBD1 matching over 8 bases. Per germline, CDR1 SGHNT and CDR2 YYREEE (reference sequence). The CDR3 spans 14 residues. Here the CDR3 reads CASSLRTGLDTQYF. The CDR3 DNA reads as TGTGCCAGCAGCCTGAGGACAGGGTTAGATACCCAGTATTTT.